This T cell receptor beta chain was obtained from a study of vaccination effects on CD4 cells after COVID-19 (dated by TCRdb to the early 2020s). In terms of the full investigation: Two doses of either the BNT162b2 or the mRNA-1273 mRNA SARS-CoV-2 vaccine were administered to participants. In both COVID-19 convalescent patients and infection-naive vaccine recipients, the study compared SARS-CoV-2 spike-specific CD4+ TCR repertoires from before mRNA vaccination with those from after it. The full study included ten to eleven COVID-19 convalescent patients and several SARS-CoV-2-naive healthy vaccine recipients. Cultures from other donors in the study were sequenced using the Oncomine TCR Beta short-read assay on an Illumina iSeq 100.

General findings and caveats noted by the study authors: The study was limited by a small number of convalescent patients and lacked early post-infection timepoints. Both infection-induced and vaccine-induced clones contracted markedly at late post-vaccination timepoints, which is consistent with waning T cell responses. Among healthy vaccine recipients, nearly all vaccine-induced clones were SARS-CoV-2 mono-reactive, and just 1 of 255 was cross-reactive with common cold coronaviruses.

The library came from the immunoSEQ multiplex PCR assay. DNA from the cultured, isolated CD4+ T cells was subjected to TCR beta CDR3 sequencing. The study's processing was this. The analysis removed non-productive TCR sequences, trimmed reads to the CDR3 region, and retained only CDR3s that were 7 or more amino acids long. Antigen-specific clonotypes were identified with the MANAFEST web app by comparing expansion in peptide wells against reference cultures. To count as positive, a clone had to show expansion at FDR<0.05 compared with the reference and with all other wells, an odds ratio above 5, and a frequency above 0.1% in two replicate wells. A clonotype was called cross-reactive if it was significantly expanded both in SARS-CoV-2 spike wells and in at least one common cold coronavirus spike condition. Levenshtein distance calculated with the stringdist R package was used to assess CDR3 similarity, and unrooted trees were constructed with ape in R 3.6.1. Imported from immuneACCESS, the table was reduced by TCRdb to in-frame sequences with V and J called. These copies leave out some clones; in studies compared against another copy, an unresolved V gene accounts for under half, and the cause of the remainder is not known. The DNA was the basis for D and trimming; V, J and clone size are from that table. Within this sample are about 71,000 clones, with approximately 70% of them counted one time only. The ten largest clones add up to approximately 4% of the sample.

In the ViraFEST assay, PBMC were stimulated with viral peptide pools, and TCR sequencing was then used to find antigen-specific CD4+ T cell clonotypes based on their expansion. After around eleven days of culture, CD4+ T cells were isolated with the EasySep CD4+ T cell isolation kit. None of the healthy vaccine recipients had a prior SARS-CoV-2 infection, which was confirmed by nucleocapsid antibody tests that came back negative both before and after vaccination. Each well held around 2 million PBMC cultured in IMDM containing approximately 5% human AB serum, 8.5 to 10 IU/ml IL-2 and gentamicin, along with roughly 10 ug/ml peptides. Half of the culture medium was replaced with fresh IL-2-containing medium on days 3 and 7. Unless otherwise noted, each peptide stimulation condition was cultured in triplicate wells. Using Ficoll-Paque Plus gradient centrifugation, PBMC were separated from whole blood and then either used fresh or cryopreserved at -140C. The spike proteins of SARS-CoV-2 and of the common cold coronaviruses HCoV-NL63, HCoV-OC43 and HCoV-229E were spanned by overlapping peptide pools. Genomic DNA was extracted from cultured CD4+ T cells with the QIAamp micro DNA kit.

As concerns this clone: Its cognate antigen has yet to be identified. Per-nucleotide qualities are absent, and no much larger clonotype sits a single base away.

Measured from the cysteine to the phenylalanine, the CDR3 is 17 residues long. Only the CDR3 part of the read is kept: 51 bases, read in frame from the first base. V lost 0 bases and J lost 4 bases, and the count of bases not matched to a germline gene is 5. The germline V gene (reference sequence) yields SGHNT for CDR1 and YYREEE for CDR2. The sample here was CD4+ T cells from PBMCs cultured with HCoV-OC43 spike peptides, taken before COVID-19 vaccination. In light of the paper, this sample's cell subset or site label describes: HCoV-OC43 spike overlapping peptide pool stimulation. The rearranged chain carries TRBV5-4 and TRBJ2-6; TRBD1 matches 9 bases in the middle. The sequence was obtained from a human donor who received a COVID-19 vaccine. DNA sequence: TGTGCCAGCAGCTTGGCCTGGGGACAGGGAGGGGCCAACGTCCTGACTTTC. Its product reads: CASSLAWGQGGANVLTF.